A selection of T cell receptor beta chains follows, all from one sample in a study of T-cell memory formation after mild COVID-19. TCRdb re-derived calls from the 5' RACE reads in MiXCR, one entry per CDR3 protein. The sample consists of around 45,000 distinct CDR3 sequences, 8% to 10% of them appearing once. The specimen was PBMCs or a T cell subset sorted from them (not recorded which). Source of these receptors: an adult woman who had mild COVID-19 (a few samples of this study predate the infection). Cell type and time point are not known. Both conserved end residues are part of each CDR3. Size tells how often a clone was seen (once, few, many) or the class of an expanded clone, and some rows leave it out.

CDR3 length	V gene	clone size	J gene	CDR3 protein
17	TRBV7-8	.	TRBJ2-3	CASSSALGGGGTDTQYF
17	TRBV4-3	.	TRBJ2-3	CASSQDRSLAARDTQYF
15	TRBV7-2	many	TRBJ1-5	CASSLGQGRNQPQHF
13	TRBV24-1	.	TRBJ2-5	CATSDLWRETQYF
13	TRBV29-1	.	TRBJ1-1	CSVEWEMNTEAFF
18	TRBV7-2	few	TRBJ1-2	CASSPIYTRTGEGDGYTF
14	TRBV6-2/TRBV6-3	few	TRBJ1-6	CASSWNRLTSPLHF
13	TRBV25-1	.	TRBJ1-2	CASTPEATDGYTF
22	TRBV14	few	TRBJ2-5	CASSQDPSGLGSPQVERETQYF
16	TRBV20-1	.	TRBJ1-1	CSARDPVWVSNTEAFF
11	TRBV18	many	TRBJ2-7	CASSRSYEQYF
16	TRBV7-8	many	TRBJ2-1	CASSVRDRATYNEQFF
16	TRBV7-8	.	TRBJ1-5	CASSLVPGQGAQPQHF
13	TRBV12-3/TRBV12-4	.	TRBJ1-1	CASSSTPQGEAFF
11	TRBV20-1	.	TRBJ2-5	CSARGGETQYF
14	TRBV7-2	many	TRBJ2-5	CASSLLGGRETQYF
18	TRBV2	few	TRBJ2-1	CASSERAGGLSPYNEQFF
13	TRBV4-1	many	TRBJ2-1	CASSQEEAGEQFF
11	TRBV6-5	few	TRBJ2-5	CASSYGETQYF
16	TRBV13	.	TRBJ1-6	CASSLASRVDNSPLHF
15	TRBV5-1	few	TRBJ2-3	CASSPGQGAADTQYF
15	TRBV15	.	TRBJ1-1	CATSRERTVNTEAFF
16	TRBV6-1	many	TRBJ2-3	CASSDPAGASTDTQYF
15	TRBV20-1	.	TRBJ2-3	CSARGLRTSTDTQYF
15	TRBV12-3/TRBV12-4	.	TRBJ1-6	CASSPQQGPGSPLHF
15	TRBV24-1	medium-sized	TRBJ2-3	CATSEGAPSTDTQYF
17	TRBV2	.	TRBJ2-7	CATSPGVMGTGSYEQYF
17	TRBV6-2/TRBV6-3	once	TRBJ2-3	CASSYLLAENWKDTQYF
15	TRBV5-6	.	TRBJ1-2	CASSFRTGASYGYTF